The 32 T cell receptor beta chains reported below all come from one sample, sequenced in a study of spatial heterogeneity in lung cancer. Documented time point: blood at routine non-recurrence follow-up after resection. The sequenced material consisted of unsorted whole RNA from tumor, nontumor lung or frozen PBMC. TCRdb ran MiXCR on the 5' RACE reads and lists one entry per CDR3 protein. The sample has about 47,000 distinct CDR3 sequences; 6.5% to 7.5% are singletons. Here the sequenced sample was PBMCs, taken at follow-up. Receptor source: a female donor with early-stage non-small cell lung cancer.

This clonotype was detected a few times. This chain connects TRBV20-1 to TRBJ1-2; TRBD1 agrees at 9 bases. This CDR3 comprises 15 residues. The V gene's germline CDR1 is DFQATT and CDR2 SNEGSKA (reference sequence). V trimming: 0 bases; J trimming: 4 bases; junction bases outside the gene matches: 6. This CDR3 reads CSARDFTGGGYGYTF. The CDR3 nucleotides read TGCAGTGCTAGAGACTTCACAGGGGGCGGCTATGGCTACACCTTC.

This clonotype was seen ten or more times. V is TRBV4-1 and J is TRBJ1-1; D is perhaps TRBD1 (5 bases). V was shortened by 0 bases and J by 5 bases, with 13 bases between the two germline ends. From germline, CDR1 is MGHRA and CDR2 YSYEKL. The CDR3 covers 15 residues. The DNA for the CDR3 is TGCGCCAGCAGCCAAGATGAGTTTCGGGGGACTGAAGCTTTCTTT. Protein: CASSQDEFRGTEAFF.

The table lists this clonotype with many counts. The rearrangement links TRBV12-3 or TRBV12-4 to TRBJ1-1; 7 nucleotides line up with TRBD1. The CDR3 sequence is 13 residues long. The ends lost 5 bases at V and 3 bases at J; junction bases unmatched: 3. The DNA of the CDR3 is TGTGCCAGCAGTCTTCAGGGGGACACTGAAGCTTTCTTT. Translation gives CASSLQGDTEAFF.

This clonotype was seen more than once but under ten times. The chain recombines TRBV7-6 with TRBJ2-1; 7 bases agree with TRBD1. Unmatched junction bases numbered 2, after V lost 6 bases and J lost 3 bases. Per the germline V gene, CDR1 is SGHVS and CDR2 is FNYEAQ. The CDR3 is made up of 13 amino acids. The CDR3 bases are TGTGCCAGCAGGTGGGACAGCTACAATGAGCAGTTCTTC. Its translation: CASRWDSYNEQFF.

Many counts were recorded for this clonotype. The gene calls are TRBV20-1 and TRBJ2-3; a possible D gene is TRBD2 (6 bases). CDR3 length equals 16 residues. The V end lost 1 base, the J end lost 0 bases, and 14 bases lay between the germline ends. Germline loops: CDR1 DFQATT, CDR2 SNEGSKA (reference sequence). This CDR3 reads CSARGGDFSSTDTQYF. DNA for the CDR3: TGCAGTGCTAGAGGGGGGGACTTCTCTAGCACAGATACGCAGTATTTT.

A few counts support this clonotype. The chain has TRBV29-1 and TRBJ2-3, with no clear D. The CDR3 is made up of 9 amino acids. The germline V and J ends were trimmed by 6 bases and 9 bases, with 7 bases remaining between them. Looked up from germline, CDR1 is SQVTM and CDR2 is ANQGSEA. CDR3 sequence: CSVKETQYF. The CDR3 DNA sequence: TGCAGCGTGAAGGAGACGCAGTATTTT.

This clonotype was observed at least ten times. J is TRBJ2-5 and V is TRBV5-1; 11 nucleotides align to TRBD2. V lost 3 bases and J lost 5; bases outside the gene matches: 3. The CDR3 runs 14 residues. CDR1 and CDR2 (germline): SGHRS, YFSETQ. CDR3 amino acids: CASSSRLAGETQYF. CDR3 DNA sequence: TGCGCCAGCAGCTCTCGACTAGCGGGGGAGACCCAGTACTTC.

This clonotype was detected a few times. The J gene is TRBJ1-5, the V gene TRBV6-2 or TRBV6-3, with a weak D call TRBD1 (5 bases). V was pared by 0 bases and J by 9 bases, with 18 bases between. The CDR3 sequence is 16 residues long. Germline V gene lookup returns CDR1 MNHEY and CDR2 SVGEGT. CDR3 sequence (DNA): TGTGCCAGCAGTTACTCGGGGGGATCGTCTCCCTCGCCCCAGCATTTT. This sequence encodes CASSYSGGSSPSPQHF.

This clonotype was detected ten times or more. The chain has TRBV29-1 and TRBJ2-2, with 7 bases identical to TRBD2. The trim removed 4 bases at V and 4 bases at J, leaving 0 bases unmatched. The CDR3 loop spans 12 amino acids. Germline values: CDR1 SQVTM, CDR2 ANQGSEA. CDR3 sequence (DNA): TGCAGCGTTGGCGGGAGCACCGGGGAGCTGTTTTTT. It translates to CSVGGSTGELFF.

This rearrangement joins TRBV20-1 to TRBJ2-5; 10 nucleotides align to TRBD1. V lost 2 bases, J lost 2 bases, and 5 bases stayed unmatched. Germline CDR1 DFQATT, CDR2 SNEGSKA (reference sequence). The CDR3 is made up of 15 amino acids. DNA of the CDR3: TGCAGTGCTAGAAACCGGGACAGGGGTCAAGAGACCCAGTACTTC. Translation: CSARNRDRGQETQYF.

This clonotype came up a few times. The chain couples TRBV19 to TRBJ2-3; the D is unclear. The CDR3 loop spans 14 amino acids. Germline CDR1 is LNHDA and CDR2 is SQIVND (reference sequence). V lost 3 bases and J 0 bases, leaving 7 bases between the germline ends. The CDR3 loop reads CASSITFSTDTQYF. CDR3 DNA sequence: TGTGCCAGTAGTATTACATTTAGCACAGATACGCAGTATTTT. The full variable domain, with the rest looked up from reference TRBV19 and TRBJ2-3, is DGGITQSPKYLFRKEGQNVTLSCEQNLNHDAMYWYRQDPGQGLRLIYYSQIVNDFQKGDIAEGYSVSREKKESFPLTVTSAQKNPTAFYLCASSITFSTDTQYFGPGTRLTVL.

This clonotype appeared many times. The V call is TRBV5-1, the J call TRBJ2-3; D perhaps matches TRBD1 (5 bases). Germline CDR1 SGHRS, CDR2 YFSETQ. V was clipped by 4 bases and J by 0 bases, with 12 bases between them. The CDR3 spans 15 residues. This CDR3 is CASSDGDSSTDTQYF. CDR3 coding DNA: TGCGCCAGCAGCGACGGAGACAGCAGCACAGATACGCAGTATTTT.

This clonotype was observed many times. The chain joins TRBV27 to TRBJ2-1, with D possibly matching TRBD1 (6 bases). The V end lost 5 bases, the J end lost 4 bases, and 12 bases lay between the germline ends. CDR3 size: 14 residues. Germline V gene lookup returns CDR1 MNHEY and CDR2 SMNVEV (reference sequence). The DNA for the CDR3 is TGTGCCAGCAGTCTAAGGCAGGGGTACAATGAGCAGTTCTTC. Translation gives CASSLRQGYNEQFF.

As concerns this clonotype: Since a much larger clone is just one base distant, this may be a read error. The rearrangement uses TRBV7-3 and TRBJ2-3, with D hard to call. The ends were cut back, 4 bases at V and 4 bases at J, with 3 bases in the middle. This CDR3 is built from 11 residues. CDR1 SGHTA and CDR2 FQGTGA come from the germline V gene. CDR3 nucleotides: TGTGCCAGCAGCTCAGCAGATACGCAGTATTTT. Protein sequence: CASSSADTQYF.

The chain joins TRBV7-2 to TRBJ1-1, with a tentative D call TRBD1 (5 bases). Germline V gene lookup returns CDR1 SGHTA and CDR2 FQGNSA. This CDR3 has 15 residues. V gave up 0 bases and J gave up 0 bases, with 8 bases separating them. The CDR3 loop reads CASSLAYRLNTEAFF. DNA for the CDR3: TGTGCCAGCAGCTTAGCGTACAGGTTGAACACTGAAGCTTTCTTT.

V gene TRBV11-2 combines with J gene TRBJ1-6, with 7 bases that match TRBD1. This CDR3 has 14 residues. The V and J ends lost 5 bases and 8 bases, in that order; junction bases with no gene match: 6. The germline V gene has CDR1 SGHAT and CDR2 FQNNGV. The CDR3 protein is CASSPGTDDSPLHF. The CDR3 nucleotides are TGTGCCAGCAGCCCGGGGACAGACGATTCACCCCTCCACTTT.

At least ten counts were recorded for this clonotype. This rearrangement joins TRBV5-1 to TRBJ1-4, with D possibly TRBD1 on 5 matching bases. The CDR3 length is 14 residues. Germline-derived CDR1 and CDR2 are SGHRS and YFSETQ. Trimming stripped 2 bases from V and 8 bases from J, with 13 bases between. CDR3 coding DNA: TGCGCCAGCAGCTTACAGGCCCGAGAAGAAAAACTGTTTTTT. Its translation is CASSLQAREEKLFF.

A few counts support this clonotype. The chain combines TRBV11-2 with TRBJ1-1; 8 bases are shared with TRBD1. This CDR3 has 14 residues. With V trimmed by 3 bases and J by 4 bases, 4 bases remained unmatched. Germline values: CDR1 SGHAT, CDR2 FQNNGV. The CDR3 spells CASSFSGGGTEAFF. As DNA, the CDR3 is TGTGCCAGCAGCTTTTCAGGGGGCGGCACTGAAGCTTTCTTT.

CDR3 region: CASSQSNDYEQYF. As DNA, the CDR3 is TGTGCCAGCAGCCAAAGCAATGACTACGAGCAGTACTTC. The chain is built from TRBV4-2 and TRBJ2-7; D is uncertain. The CDR3 is 13 amino acids. The V end lost 2 bases, the J end lost 3 bases, and 8 bases lay between the germline ends. CDR1 and CDR2 from the germline V gene are LGHNA and YNFKEQ.

The chain is built from TRBV20-1 and TRBJ2-3, with 14 bases aligning to TRBD2. V was clipped by 1 base and J by 6 bases; unmatched bases: 21. The V gene's germline CDR1 is DFQATT and CDR2 SNEGSKA (reference sequence). CDR3 size: 21 residues. CDR3 residues: CSARALISGGLAGGRRDTQYF. The DNA for the CDR3 is TGCAGTGCTAGAGCCCTAATATCCGGAGGACTAGCGGGGGGCCGCAGGGATACGCAGTATTTT.

The rearrangement links TRBV5-1 to TRBJ1-1; D is ambiguous. The germline CDR1 and CDR2 sequences are SGHRS and YFSETQ. Trimming left V 4 bases short and J 2 bases short, with 12 bases between. The CDR3 consists of 14 residues. The CDR3 bases are TGCGCCAGCAGCCCCCTTTACGCAAACACTGAAGCTTTCTTT. Encoded protein: CASSPLYANTEAFF.

The chain carries TRBV15 and TRBJ1-6; D ambiguous. Germline loops: CDR1 LNHNV, CDR2 YYDKDF (reference sequence). This CDR3 region has 13 residues. Trimming pared 1 base from V and 5 bases from J, leaving 3 bases between. The CDR3 here is CATSRADNSPLHF. CDR3 nucleotide sequence: TGTGCCACCAGCAGAGCGGATAATTCACCCCTCCACTTT.

The V gene is TRBV4-1, the J gene TRBJ2-2; D is uncertain. This CDR3 region has 15 residues. Per germline, CDR1 MGHRA and CDR2 YSYEKL. V gave up 1 base and J gave up 4 bases, with 10 bases separating them. For the CDR3, the DNA is TGCGCCAGCAGCCAAGTATCCCGGTTCACCGGGGAGCTGTTTTTT. Translation gives CASSQVSRFTGELFF.

This clonotype has a count of ten or more. The chain joins TRBV29-1 to TRBJ2-7, with a possible D match to TRBD2 (6 bases). CDR1 is SQVTM and CDR2 is ANQGSEA in the germline V gene. The CDR3 covers 15 residues. V was trimmed by 3 bases and J by 0 bases, leaving 15 bases between them. The CDR3 bases are TGCAGCGTTGAGCCCCGGGACTCCCGCTCCTACGAGCAGTACTTC. This sequence encodes CSVEPRDSRSYEQYF.

The V and J genes are TRBV7-3 and TRBJ2-7; the match to TRBD1 covers 10 bases. The CDR3 spans 14 residues. The junction had 3 bases not matched to a gene; V was cut back by 1 base and J by 6 bases. The germline V gene encodes CDR1 SGHTA and CDR2 FQGTGA. The CDR3 is CASSLMGQGTEQYF. CDR3 coding DNA: TGTGCCAGCAGCTTAATGGGACAGGGGACCGAGCAGTACTTC. Based on the CDR3 plus reference TRBV7-3 and TRBJ2-7, the full variable domain is GAGVSQTPSNKVTEKGKYVELRCDPISGHTALYWYRQSLGQGPEFLIYFQGTGAADDSGLPNDRFFAVRPEGSVSTLKIQRTERGDSAVYLCASSLMGQGTEQYFGPGTRLTVT.

This clonotype was recorded only once. The chain links TRBV5-7 to TRBJ1-6; possibly TRBD1 for D (5 bases). TRBV5-7 is assigned to the ORF class and has an uncertain function. This CDR3 is 16 amino acids long. Deletions cut 4 bases from V and 4 bases from J, with 15 bases between. CDR3 nucleotides: TGTGCCAGCAGCCGGATCGGGACGGCATATAATTCACCCCTCCACTTT. Translating it yields CASSRIGTAYNSPLHF.

This clonotype came up a few times. The chain has TRBV2 and TRBJ2-1; possibly TRBD1 for D (6 bases). CDR1 is SNHLY, CDR2 FYNNEI, per germline. The length of the CDR3 is 15 residues. V lost 5 bases and J 4 bases, leaving 15 bases between the germline ends. The CDR3 loop reads CASSRGGRAYNEQFF. The CDR3 nucleotides are TGTGCCAGCAGTCGTGGGGGCAGGGCGTACAATGAGCAGTTCTTC.

This clonotype has at least ten counts. This sequence joins TRBV15 and TRBJ2-7; D unclear. The CDR3 has 15 amino acids. V lost 0 bases to trimming and J lost 3 bases, with 12 bases between them. From germline, CDR1 is LNHNV and CDR2 YYDKDF (reference sequence). The chain's CDR3 is CATSRERVKSYEQYF. For the CDR3, the DNA is TGTGCCACCAGCAGAGAAAGGGTCAAGAGCTACGAGCAGTACTTC.

V usage is TRBV5-1 and J usage is TRBJ2-3, with D possibly being TRBD1 or TRBD2 (5 bases each). CDR1 is SGHRS, CDR2 YFSETQ, per germline. Between the trimmed V and J ends, which lost 7 bases and 0 bases, there was a span of 15 bases. The length of the CDR3 is 15 residues. CDR3 residues: CASQASGPSTDTQYF. The CDR3 DNA reads as TGCGCCAGCCAAGCATCGGGGCCCAGCACAGATACGCAGTATTTT.

This clonotype appeared many times. The genes are TRBV7-6 and TRBJ2-2, with 8 bases identical to TRBD2. Germline lookup yields CDR1 SGHVS and CDR2 FNYEAQ. V trimming: 1 base; J trimming: 2 bases; junction bases outside the gene matches: 3. This CDR3 contains 16 residues. The CDR3 nucleotides are TGTGCCAGCAGCTTAGGAGCGGGGGAAAACACCGGGGAGCTGTTTTTT. Its translation is CASSLGAGENTGELFF. The entire variable domain, with the rest obtained from reference TRBV7-6 and TRBJ2-2, is as follows: GAGVSQSPRYKVTKRGQDVALRCDPISGHVSLYWYRQALGQGPEFLTYFNYEAQQDKSGLPNDRFSAERPEGSISTLTIQRTEQRDSAMYRCASSLGAGENTGELFFGEGSRLTVL.

This clonotype showed up just a few times. The V and J genes are TRBV7-2 and TRBJ2-1, with TRBD2 matching over 10 bases. This CDR3 comprises 15 residues. Germline V gene sequence: CDR1 SGHTA, CDR2 FQGNSA. V dropped 5 bases and J dropped 7; count of bases not matched to a gene: 8. CDR3 bases: TGTGCCAGCAGCCCCCGTAGCGGGGGGTCGAATGAGCAGTTCTTC. This sequence encodes CASSPRSGGSNEQFF.

The sample holds many counts of this clonotype. The J gene is TRBJ1-5, the V gene TRBV20-1; D is uncertain. The germline CDR1 and CDR2 sequences are DFQATT and SNEGSKA (reference sequence). The V gene lost 3 bases and the J gene lost 3 bases, with 12 bases spanning the gap. The CDR3 length is 14 residues. CDR3 in DNA: TGCAGTGCTAGGGAGCTGGTGGCCAATCAGCCCCAGCATTTT. This encodes CSARELVANQPQHF.